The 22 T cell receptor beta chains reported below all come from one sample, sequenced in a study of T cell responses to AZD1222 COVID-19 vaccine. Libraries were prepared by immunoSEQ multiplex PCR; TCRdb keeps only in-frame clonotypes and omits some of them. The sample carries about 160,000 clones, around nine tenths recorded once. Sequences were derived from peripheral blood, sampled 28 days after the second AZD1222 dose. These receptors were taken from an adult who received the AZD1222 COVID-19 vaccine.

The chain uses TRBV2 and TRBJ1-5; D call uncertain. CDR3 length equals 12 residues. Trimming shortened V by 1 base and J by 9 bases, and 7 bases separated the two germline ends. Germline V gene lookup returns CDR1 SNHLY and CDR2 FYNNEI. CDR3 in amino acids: CASSEEVVPQHF. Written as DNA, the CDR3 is TGTGCCAGCAGTGAAGAAGTTGTGCCCCAGCATTTT.

CDR3 sequence (DNA): TGTGCCAGCAGTTTATCACCGGGATTACGTGGCTACACCTTC. Translating gives CASSLSPGLRGYTF. The chain employs TRBV27 and TRBJ1-2; D is ambiguous. Per the germline V gene, CDR1 is MNHEY and CDR2 is SMNVEV (reference sequence). The CDR3 extends over 14 amino acids. V lost 0 bases and J 7 bases, leaving 12 bases between the germline ends.

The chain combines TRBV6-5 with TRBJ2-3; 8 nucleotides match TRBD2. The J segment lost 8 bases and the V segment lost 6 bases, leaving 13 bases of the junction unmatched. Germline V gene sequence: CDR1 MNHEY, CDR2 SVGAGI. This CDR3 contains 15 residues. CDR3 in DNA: TGTGCCAGCAGAGTACTAGCGGATCCCGGAGTTACGCAGTATTTT. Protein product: CASRVLADPGVTQYF.

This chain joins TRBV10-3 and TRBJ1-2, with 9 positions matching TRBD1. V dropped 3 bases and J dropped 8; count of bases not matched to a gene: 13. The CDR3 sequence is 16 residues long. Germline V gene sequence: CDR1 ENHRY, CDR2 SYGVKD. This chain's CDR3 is CAISERDRASMGGYTF. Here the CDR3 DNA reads TGTGCCATCAGTGAACGGGACAGGGCATCGATGGGAGGCTACACCTTC.

The CDR3 coding sequence is TGTGCCTGGGATGGGCTTAGCTCCTACAATGAGCAGTTCTTC. Protein sequence: CAWDGLSSYNEQFF. This chain connects TRBV30 to TRBJ2-1; no clear D gene. Germline CDR1 GTSNPN, CDR2 SVGIG (reference sequence). This CDR3 contains 14 residues. The V end lost 5 bases, the J end lost 0 bases, and 11 bases lay between the germline ends.

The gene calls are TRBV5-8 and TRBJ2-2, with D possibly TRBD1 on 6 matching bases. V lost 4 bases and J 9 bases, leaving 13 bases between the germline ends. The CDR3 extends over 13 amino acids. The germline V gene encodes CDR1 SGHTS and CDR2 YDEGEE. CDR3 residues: CASSRDTRRELFF. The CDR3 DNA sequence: TGTGCCAGCAGCCGGGACACTAGACGGGAGCTGTTTTTT.

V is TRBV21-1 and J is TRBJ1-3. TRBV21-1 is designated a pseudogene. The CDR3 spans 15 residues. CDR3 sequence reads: CAKPAQTNSGNTIYF. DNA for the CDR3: TGTGCCAAACCGGCCCAAACGAACTCTGGAAACACCATATATTTT.

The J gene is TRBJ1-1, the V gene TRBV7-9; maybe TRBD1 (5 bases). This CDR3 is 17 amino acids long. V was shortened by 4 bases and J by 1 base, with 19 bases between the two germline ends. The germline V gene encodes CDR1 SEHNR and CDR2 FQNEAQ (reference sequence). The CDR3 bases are TGTGCCAGCAGCTCGATTTACGGCCAGGGAAGGAACACTGAAGCTTTCTTT. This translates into CASSSIYGQGRNTEAFF.

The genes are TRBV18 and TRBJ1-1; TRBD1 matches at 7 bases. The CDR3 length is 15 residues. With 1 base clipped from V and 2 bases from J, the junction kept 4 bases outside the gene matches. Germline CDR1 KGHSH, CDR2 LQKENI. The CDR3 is CASSPRDRFNTEAFF. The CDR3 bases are TGTGCCAGCTCACCACGGGACAGATTTAACACTGAAGCTTTCTTT.

CDR3 nucleotide sequence: TGTGCCATCAGGGGACAAGGCACAGATACGCAGTATTTT. It is translated as CAIRGQGTDTQYF. This chain joins TRBV10-3 and TRBJ2-3, with D perhaps matching TRBD1 (6 bases). V dropped 6 bases and J dropped 1 base, with 8 bases sitting between them. This CDR3 has 13 residues. The germline CDR1 and CDR2 sequences are ENHRY and SYGVKD.

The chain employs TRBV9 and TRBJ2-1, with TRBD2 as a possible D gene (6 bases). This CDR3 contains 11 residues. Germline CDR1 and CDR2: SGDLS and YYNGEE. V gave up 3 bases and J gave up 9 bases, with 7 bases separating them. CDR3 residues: CASSAGSEQFF. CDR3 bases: TGTGCCAGCAGCGCCGGGAGTGAGCAGTTCTTC.

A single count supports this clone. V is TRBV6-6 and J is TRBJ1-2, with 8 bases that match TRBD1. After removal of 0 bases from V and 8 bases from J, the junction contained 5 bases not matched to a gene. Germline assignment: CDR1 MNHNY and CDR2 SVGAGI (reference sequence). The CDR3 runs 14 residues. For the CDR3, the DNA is TGTGCCAGCAGTTACTCGACAGGGGAAGGGGGCTACACCTTC. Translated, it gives CASSYSTGEGGYTF.

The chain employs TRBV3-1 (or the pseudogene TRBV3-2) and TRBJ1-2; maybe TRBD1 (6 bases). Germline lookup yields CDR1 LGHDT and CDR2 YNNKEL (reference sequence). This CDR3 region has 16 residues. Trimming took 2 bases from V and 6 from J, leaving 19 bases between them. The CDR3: CASSQSLGTPKDGYTF. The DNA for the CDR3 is TGTGCCAGCAGCCAAAGCCTAGGGACACCGAAAGATGGCTACACCTTC.

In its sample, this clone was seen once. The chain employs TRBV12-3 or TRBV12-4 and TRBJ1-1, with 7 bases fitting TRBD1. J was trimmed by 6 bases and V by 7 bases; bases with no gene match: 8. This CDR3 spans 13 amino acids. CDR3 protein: CASIAQQGPEAFF. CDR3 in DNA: TGTGCCAGCATTGCTCAACAGGGGCCTGAAGCTTTCTTT.

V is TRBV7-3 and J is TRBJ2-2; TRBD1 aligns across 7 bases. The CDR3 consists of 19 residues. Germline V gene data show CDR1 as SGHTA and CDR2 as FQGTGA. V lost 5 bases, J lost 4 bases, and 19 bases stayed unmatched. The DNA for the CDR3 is TGTGCCAGCAGCGAAAGAGGGGCGCTTGACAGGGAGCGCACCGGGGAGCTGTTTTTT. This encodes CASSERGALDRERTGELFF.

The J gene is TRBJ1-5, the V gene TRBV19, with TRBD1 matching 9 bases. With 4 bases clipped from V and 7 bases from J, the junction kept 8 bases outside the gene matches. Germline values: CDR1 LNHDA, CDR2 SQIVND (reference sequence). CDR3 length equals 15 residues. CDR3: CASSRNRGRGQPQHF. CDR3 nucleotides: TGTGCCAGTAGTAGGAACAGGGGGCGAGGGCAGCCCCAGCATTTT. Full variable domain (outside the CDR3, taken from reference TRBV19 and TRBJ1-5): DGGITQSPKYLFRKEGQNVTLSCEQNLNHDAMYWYRQDPGQGLRLIYYSQIVNDFQKGDIAEGYSVSREKKESFPLTVTSAQKNPTAFYLCASSRNRGRGQPQHFGDGTRLSIL.

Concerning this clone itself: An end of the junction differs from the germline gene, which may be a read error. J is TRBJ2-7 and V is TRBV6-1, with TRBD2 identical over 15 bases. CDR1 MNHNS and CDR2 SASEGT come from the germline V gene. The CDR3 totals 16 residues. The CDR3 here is CASSEAGTSGGRLSLF. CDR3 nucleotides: TGTGCCAGCAGTGAAGCAGGGACTAGCGGGGGGCGTTTGTCCCTTTTC.

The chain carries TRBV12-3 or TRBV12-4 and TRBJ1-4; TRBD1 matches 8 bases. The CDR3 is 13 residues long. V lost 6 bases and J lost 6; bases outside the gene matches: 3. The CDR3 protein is CASSRGLDEKLFF. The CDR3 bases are TGTGCCAGCAGCAGGGGGCTGGATGAAAAACTGTTTTTT.

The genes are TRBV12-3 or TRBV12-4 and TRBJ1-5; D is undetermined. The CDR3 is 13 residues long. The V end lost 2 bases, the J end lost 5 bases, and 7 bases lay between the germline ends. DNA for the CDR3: TGTGCCAGCAGTTTAATACTAGATCAGCCCCAGCATTTT. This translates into CASSLILDQPQHF.

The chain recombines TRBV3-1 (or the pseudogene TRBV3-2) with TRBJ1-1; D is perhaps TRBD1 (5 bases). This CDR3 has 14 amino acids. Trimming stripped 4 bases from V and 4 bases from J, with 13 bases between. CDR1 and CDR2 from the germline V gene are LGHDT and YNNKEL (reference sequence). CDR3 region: CASSPQGVSTEAFF. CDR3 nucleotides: TGTGCCAGCAGCCCCCAGGGCGTAAGCACTGAAGCTTTCTTT.

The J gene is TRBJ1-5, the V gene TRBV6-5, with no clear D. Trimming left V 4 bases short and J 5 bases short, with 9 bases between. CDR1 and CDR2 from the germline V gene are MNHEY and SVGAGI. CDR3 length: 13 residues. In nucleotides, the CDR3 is TGTGCCAGCAGTTCCCCAGTCGATCAGCCCCAGCATTTT. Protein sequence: CASSSPVDQPQHF.

CDR3 loop: CAWSVSGPQHF. In nucleotides, the CDR3 is TGTGCCTGGAGTGTAAGTGGGCCCCAGCATTTT. The chain recombines TRBV30 with TRBJ1-5, with D unresolved. Germline V gene data show CDR1 as GTSNPN and CDR2 as SVGIG (reference sequence). This CDR3 is 11 amino acids long. Between the trimmed V and J ends, which lost 0 bases and 9 bases, there was a span of 6 bases.